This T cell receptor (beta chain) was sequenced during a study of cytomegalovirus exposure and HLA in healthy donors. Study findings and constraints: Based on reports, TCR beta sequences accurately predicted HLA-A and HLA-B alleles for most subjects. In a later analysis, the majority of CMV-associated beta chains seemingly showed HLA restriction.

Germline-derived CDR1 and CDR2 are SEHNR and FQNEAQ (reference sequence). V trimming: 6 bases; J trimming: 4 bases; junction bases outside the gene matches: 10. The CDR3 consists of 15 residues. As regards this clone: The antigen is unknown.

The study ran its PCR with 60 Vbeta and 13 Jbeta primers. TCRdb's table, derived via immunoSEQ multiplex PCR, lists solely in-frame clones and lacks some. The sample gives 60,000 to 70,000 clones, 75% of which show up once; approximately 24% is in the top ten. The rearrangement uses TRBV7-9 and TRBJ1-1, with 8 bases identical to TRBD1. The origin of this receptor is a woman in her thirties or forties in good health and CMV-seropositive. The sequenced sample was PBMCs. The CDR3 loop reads CASSPTGGVGTEAFF. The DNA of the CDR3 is TGTGCCAGCAGTCCAACAGGGGGAGTGGGCACTGAAGCTTTCTTT. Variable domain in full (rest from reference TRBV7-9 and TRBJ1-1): DTGVSQNPRHKITKRGQNVTFRCDPISEHNRLYWYRQTLGQGPEFLTYFQNEAQLEKSRLLSDRFSAERPKGSFSTLEIQRTEQGDSAMYLCASSPTGGVGTEAFFGQGTRLTVV.